These T cell receptor beta chains were read from a single sample in a study of T cells of healthy individuals. TCRdb reanalysed the 5' RACE reads using MiXCR and keeps one entry per CDR3 protein. The data hold 100,000 or so distinct CDR3 sequences, with approximately 16% observed a single time. The receptors were sampled from a human donor in good health. Both conserved end residues are part of each CDR3. D genes are given only for firm matches. Clone size, where shown, is once, few, many, or a class for clones that have expanded.

clone_size | j_call | d_call | v_call | cdr3_nt | cdr3_aa
few | TRBJ1-4 | NA | TRBV5-4 | TGTGCCAGCAGCTTGGACCAAAGAGATGAAAAACTGTTTTTT | CASSLDQRDEKLFF
many | TRBJ1-1 | NA | TRBV11-1 | TGTGCCAGCAGCGAAGACAGGTCTGAAGCTTTCTTT | CASSEDRSEAFF
NA | TRBJ2-3 | TRBD2 | TRBV4-3 | TGCGCCAGCAGCCAAAGAATCAGGACTAGCCTCACAGATACGCAGTATTTT | CASSQRIRTSLTDTQYF
many | TRBJ2-5 | TRBD2 | TRBV20-1 | TGCAGTGCCAAGCGACTAGCGGGGGGTACCCTGATGGAGACCCAGTACTTC | CSAKRLAGGTLMETQYF
few | TRBJ2-3 | NA | TRBV28 | TGTGCCAGCAGTGAGTACATGACCGCGCAGTATTTT | CASSEYMTAQYF
few | TRBJ2-1 | NA | TRBV28 | TGTGCCAGCAGTTCCTCCCTCCAGGGATCCTACAATGAGCAGTTCTTC | CASSSSLQGSYNEQFF
few | TRBJ2-3 | NA | TRBV20-1 | TGCAGTGCTAGAGATGGCCGCGGGGCCCCAGATACGCAGTATTTT | CSARDGRGAPDTQYF
few | TRBJ2-7 | TRBD1 | TRBV28 | TGTGCCAGCAGACCCGGACAGGCGCTCTACGAGCAGTACTTC | CASRPGQALYEQYF
NA | TRBJ2-3 | TRBD2 | TRBV28 | TGTGCCAGCGGCGGGAGGGTCACAGATACGCAGTATTTT | CASGGRVTDTQYF
NA | TRBJ2-7 | TRBD2 | TRBV3-1 | TGTGCCAGCAGCCAAGAACTAGCGAAGTCCTACGAGCAGTACTTC | CASSQELAKSYEQYF
few | TRBJ2-7 | TRBD1 | TRBV5-1 | TGCGCCAGCAGCTTTTCGGGGACAGGGATCTCCTACGAGCAGTACTTC | CASSFSGTGISYEQYF
few | TRBJ1-2 | NA | TRBV7-9 | TGTGCCAGCAGCTTAGGAGGGGGGCGTGATGGCTACACCTTC | CASSLGGGRDGYTF
few | TRBJ2-3 | NA | TRBV5-5 | TGTGCCAGCAGCCGCGTTCCGGGCTTTCCGGGAGATACGCAGTATTTT | CASSRVPGFPGDTQYF
NA | TRBJ2-7 | NA | TRBV9 | TGTGCCAGCAGCGTAGGGGGGGACAGTACCTACGAGCAGTACTTC | CASSVGGDSTYEQYF
few | TRBJ2-1 | TRBD1 | TRBV5-1 | TGCGCCAGCAGCTTGGACGGGACAGGGCTTGAAGAGCAGTTCTTC | CASSLDGTGLEEQFF
few | TRBJ2-5 | TRBD1 | TRBV6-2/TRBV6-3 | TGTGCCAGCAGTTATCAGGGGGCCCAAGAGACCCAGTACTTC | CASSYQGAQETQYF
many | TRBJ2-3 | TRBD2 | TRBV9 | TGTGCCAGCAGCCCGGGACTAGCGGGGGCCACAGATACGCAGTATTTT | CASSPGLAGATDTQYF
many | TRBJ1-2 | NA | TRBV4-1 | TGCGCCAGCAGCCAAGTGGGGGAAGGTTATGGCTACACCTTC | CASSQVGEGYGYTF
NA | TRBJ1-2 | TRBD1 | TRBV7-9 | TGTGCCAGCAGCTTCACCGGGACAGGGAGTGGGAATGGCTACACCTTC | CASSFTGTGSGNGYTF
once | TRBJ2-7 | NA | TRBV3-1 | TGTGCCAGCAGCCGCTCGGAGAACTACGAGCAGTACTTC | CASSRSENYEQYF
NA | TRBJ1-2 | NA | TRBV7-8 | TGTGCCAGCAGCTTAGGGGGAGCACAGTGGGGTGGCTACACCTTC | CASSLGGAQWGGYTF
many | TRBJ1-1 | NA | TRBV29-1 | TGCAGCGTTGTCGGAACGGGCACTGAAGCTTTCTTT | CSVVGTGTEAFF
NA | TRBJ1-1 | NA | TRBV10-3 | TGTGCCATCAGTGAGTCTAACAGGCCGAACACTGAAGCTTTCTTT | CAISESNRPNTEAFF
once | TRBJ2-3 | TRBD2 | TRBV20-1 | TGCAGTGCGAGAGATCCGGCTAGCGGGAGGGCCACAGATACGCAGTATTTT | CSARDPASGRATDTQYF
NA | TRBJ2-5 | NA | TRBV7-3 | TGTGCCAGCAGCTGGAACAGCCAAGAGACCCAGTACTTC | CASSWNSQETQYF
NA | TRBJ2-5 | TRBD2 | TRBV20-1 | TGCAGTGCTAGACCCTATAAGACTAGCGGGATCGAAGAGACCCAGTACTTC | CSARPYKTSGIEETQYF